This T cell receptor (beta chain) was recovered during a study of shared clonotypes between healthy human individuals. Study-wide results and caveats: Shared clonotypes: roughly 5% naive CD4, roughly 4% naive CD8, 2% to 2.5% memory CD4, 0.4% to 0.5% memory CD8. Collection of samples was limited to blood; tissue repertoires likely differ. Relative to clonotypes present in all four donors, those not shared had lower generation probabilities.

Concerning this clone: The antigen is unknown.

The data were produced by immunoSEQ multiplex PCR, yet TCRdb's version contains in-frame clones alone and is incomplete. This table holds roughly 2,300,000 clones, 92% found once. Germline V gene lookup returns CDR1 LGHNA and CDR2 YNFKEQ. This CDR3 has 23 amino acids. V lost 3 bases, J lost 3 bases, and 27 bases stayed unmatched. The chain links TRBV4-2 to TRBJ2-2, with TRBD2 matching 8 bases. The clonotype was recovered from a man aged 18 to 35 in good health. Some clones in this sample may be carry-over from other donors' samples. Material: naive CD4+ T cells from PBMCs. Subset indicated: CD45RA+ positively selected. CDR3 DNA sequence: TGTGCCAGCAGCCAGTGGCCGCAGCGGGCCACAGGCGGGACTAGGGGGGACACCGGGGAGCTGTTTTTT. It encodes CASSQWPQRATGGTRGDTGELFF.